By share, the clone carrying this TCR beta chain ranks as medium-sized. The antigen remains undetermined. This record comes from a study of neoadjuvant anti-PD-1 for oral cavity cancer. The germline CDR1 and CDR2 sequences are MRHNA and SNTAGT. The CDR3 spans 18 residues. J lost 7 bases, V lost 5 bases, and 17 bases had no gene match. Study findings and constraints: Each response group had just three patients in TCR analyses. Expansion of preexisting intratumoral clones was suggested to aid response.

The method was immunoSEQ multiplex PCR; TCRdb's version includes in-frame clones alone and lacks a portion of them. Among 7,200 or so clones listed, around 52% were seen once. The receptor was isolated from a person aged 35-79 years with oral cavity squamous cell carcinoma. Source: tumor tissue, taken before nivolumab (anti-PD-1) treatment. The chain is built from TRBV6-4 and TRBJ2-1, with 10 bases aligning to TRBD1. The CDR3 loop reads CASSSIVAGTGVANEQFF. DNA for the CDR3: TGTGCCAGCAGTAGCATCGTTGCGGGGACAGGGGTTGCGAATGAGCAGTTCTTC.